This T cell receptor beta chain was identified during a study of cytomegalovirus exposure and HLA in healthy donors. Overall study findings and caveats: An Asian-associated ancestry cluster reportedly showed fewer N-insertions than the roughly 700-donor mean in a later analysis. TCR association rates varied by HLA locus in a later analysis, with DRB1 highest and HLA-C lowest.

Note on this clone: Its antigen remains unknown.

With 60 Vbeta and 13 Jbeta primers, the PCR was carried out. TCRdb's table, derived via immunoSEQ multiplex PCR, lists solely in-frame clones and lacks some. The sample has 150,000 to 200,000 clones, approximately 79% seen once. The length of the CDR3 is 14 residues. The germline V and J ends were trimmed by 6 bases and 5 bases, with 14 bases remaining between them. CDR1 and CDR2 from the germline V gene are MNHEY and SMNVEV (reference sequence). The clonotype comes from a man aged 60-69 years in good health and CMV-seronegative. V usage is TRBV27 and J usage is TRBJ1-5; D is possibly TRBD1 (6 bases). Sequenced material: PBMCs. This chain's CDR3 is CASRPTGLDQPQHF. The CDR3, as DNA: TGTGCCAGCAGGCCAACAGGGCTCGATCAGCCCCAGCATTTT.